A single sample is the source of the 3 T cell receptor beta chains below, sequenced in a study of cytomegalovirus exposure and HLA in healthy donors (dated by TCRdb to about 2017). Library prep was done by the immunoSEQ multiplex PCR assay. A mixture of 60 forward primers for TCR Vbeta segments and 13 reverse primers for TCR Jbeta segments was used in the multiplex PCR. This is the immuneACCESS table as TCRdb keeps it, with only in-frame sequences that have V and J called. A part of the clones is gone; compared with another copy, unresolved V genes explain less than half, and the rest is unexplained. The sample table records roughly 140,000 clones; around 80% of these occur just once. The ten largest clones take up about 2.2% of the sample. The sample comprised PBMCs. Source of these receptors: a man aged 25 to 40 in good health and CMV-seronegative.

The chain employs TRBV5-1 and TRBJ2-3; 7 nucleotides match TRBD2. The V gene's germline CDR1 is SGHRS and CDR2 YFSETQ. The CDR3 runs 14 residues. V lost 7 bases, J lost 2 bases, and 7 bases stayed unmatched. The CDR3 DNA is TGCGCCAGCCAGGGACTAATGTCCACAGATACGCAGTATTTT. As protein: CASQGLMSTDTQYF.

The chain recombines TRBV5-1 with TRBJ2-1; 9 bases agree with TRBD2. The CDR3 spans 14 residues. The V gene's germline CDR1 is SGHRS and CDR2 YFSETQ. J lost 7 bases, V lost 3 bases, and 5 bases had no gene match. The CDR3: CASSSASGINEQFF. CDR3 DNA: TGCGCCAGCAGCTCAGCTAGCGGGATTAATGAGCAGTTCTTC.

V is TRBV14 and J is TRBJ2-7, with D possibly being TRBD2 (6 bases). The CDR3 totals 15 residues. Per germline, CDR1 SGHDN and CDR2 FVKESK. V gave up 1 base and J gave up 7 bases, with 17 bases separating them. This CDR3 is CASSQGLEGTVEQYF. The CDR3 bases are TGTGCCAGCAGCCAAGGTCTGGAGGGTACCGTAGAGCAGTACTTC.